Each of the 23 T cell receptor beta chains below was sequenced from the same sample in a study of Graves' ophthalmopathy and Graves' hyperthyroidism. Amplified TCR beta CDR3 regions were obtained using RNA transcripts as template. First-round RT-PCR with HTBI primers preceded a second-round multiplex PCR. TCRdb processed the multiplex PCR reads anew with MiXCR; each CDR3 protein has one entry. The table records 210,000 or so distinct CDR3 sequences, 25% to 35% of them present only once. The sequenced sample was peripheral blood. These receptors were collected from a man aged 50 to 59 with Graves' ophthalmopathy.

This clonotype has a count of ten or more. The chain combines TRBV28 with TRBJ2-7, with D maybe TRBD2 (6 bases). The germline V gene encodes CDR1 MDHEN and CDR2 SYDVKM. This CDR3 region has 14 residues. The V gene lost 5 bases and the J gene lost 4 bases, with 15 bases spanning the gap. The CDR3 sequence: CASSGNGRSYEQYF. The CDR3 nucleotides read TGTGCCAGCAGTGGTAACGGGAGAAGTTACGAGCAGTACTTC.

This clonotype was counted many times. V is TRBV6-1 and J is TRBJ1-2, with TRBD1 as a possible D gene (6 bases). V was cut by 5 bases and J by 13 bases, with 23 bases left in between. This CDR3 contains 14 residues. Germline V gene lookup returns CDR1 MNHNS and CDR2 SASEGT. The CDR3 DNA sequence: TGTGCCAGCAGTCGAACCCTCAGGGGCGGGAGTGTCACCTTC. Its translation is CASSRTLRGGSVTF.

The CDR3 sequence: CASSATGMVTEAFF. The CDR3 DNA follows: TGTGCCAGCAGTGCTACAGGGATGGTTACTGAAGCTTTCTTT. V and J are TRBV12-3 or TRBV12-4 and TRBJ1-1; D is perhaps TRBD1 (6 bases). Trimming stripped 5 bases from V and 5 bases from J, with 15 bases between. The CDR3 runs to 14 residues.

This clonotype was seen ten or more times. The V gene is TRBV2, the J gene TRBJ2-2, with TRBD2 identical over 14 bases. Trimming took 9 bases from V and 0 from J; bases not matched to a gene: 3. Per the germline V gene, CDR1 is SNHLY and CDR2 is FYNNEI. There are 16 residues in the CDR3. The CDR3 bases are TGTGCCAGGGGACTAGCGGGAGCGGCGAACACCGGGGAGCTGTTTTTT. It specifies CARGLAGAANTGELFF.

The chain employs TRBV6-5 and TRBJ1-1, with D unclear. The germline V and J ends were trimmed by 2 bases and 4 bases, with 8 bases remaining between them. Looked up from germline, CDR1 is MNHEY and CDR2 is SVGAGI. The CDR3 runs to 13 residues. The CDR3 DNA follows: TGTGCCAGCAGTTACCTTGGAGCCACTGAAGCTTTCTTT. Its protein is CASSYLGATEAFF.

This clonotype was counted ten times or more. The J gene is TRBJ2-5, the V gene TRBV3-1; D is uncertain. Trimming left V 0 bases short and J 4 bases short, with 9 bases between. The germline gives CDR1 LGHDT, CDR2 YNNKEL (reference sequence). This CDR3 contains 14 residues. The CDR3 sequence: CASSQDLAAETQYF. In DNA, the CDR3 is TGTGCCAGCAGCCAAGATTTGGCAGCAGAGACCCAGTACTTC.

CDR3 nucleotides: TGTGCCAGCAGCTCCGCCGGGACTAGCGGGATCACCACCGGGGAGCTGTTTTTT. This codes for CASSSAGTSGITTGELFF. The rearrangement joins TRBV7-3 to TRBJ2-2; 13 bases fit TRBD2. CDR1 SGHTA and CDR2 FQGTGA come from the germline V gene. Germline trimming cut 4 bases from V and 4 bases from J; bases unmatched to any gene: 9. This CDR3 has 18 amino acids.

This clonotype was recorded a few times. This chain links TRBV6-1 with TRBJ2-7, with D perhaps assigned TRBD1 or TRBD2 (5 bases each). Germline V gives CDR1 MNHNS, CDR2 SASEGT. The CDR3 is 15 amino acids. Trimming took off 2 bases at V and 3 bases at J, with 14 bases between the two ends. In nucleotides, the CDR3 is TGTGCCAGCAGTGAATCGAGCGGCAGGGTCTACGAGCAGTACTTC. Amino acid sequence: CASSESSGRVYEQYF.

This clonotype came up many times. The chain couples TRBV27 to TRBJ1-5; 8 bases are shared with TRBD1. Germline CDR1 and CDR2: MNHEY and SMNVEV (reference sequence). Trimming took 3 bases from V and 7 from J; bases not matched to a gene: 8. The CDR3 is 15 residues long. The CDR3 protein is CASSLAGTGGQPQHF. CDR3 nucleotide sequence: TGTGCCAGCAGTTTGGCTGGTACAGGGGGGCAGCCCCAGCATTTT.

The V and J genes are TRBV6-1 and TRBJ2-7; 15 bases match TRBD2. J was trimmed by 7 bases and V by 6 bases; bases with no gene match: 10. Germline CDR1 is MNHNS and CDR2 is SASEGT. The CDR3 extends over 16 amino acids. CDR3 coding DNA: TGTGCCAGCAGCCTTCGGACTAGCGGGGGGGCGGGTGAGCAGTACTTC. This translates into CASSLRTSGGAGEQYF.

This clonotype appeared once. The genes are TRBV6-4 and TRBJ2-7, with 7 nucleotides matching TRBD1. Germline CDR1 and CDR2: MRHNA and SNTAGT. The V segment lost 7 bases and the J segment 3 bases; nucleotides outside the gene matches: 9. CDR3 length: 14 amino acids. CDR3 bases: TGTGCCAGCACAGTGCCGACAGGGTTCTACGAGCAGTACTTC. Translated: CASTVPTGFYEQYF.

This clonotype occurred many times. The chain employs TRBV28 and TRBJ2-4; D is unclear. The V end was cut by 1 base, the J end by 0 bases, with 13 bases between. CDR1 and CDR2 (germline): MDHEN, SYDVKM. The CDR3 has 17 amino acids. CDR3 bases: TGTGCCAGCAGTTTATCTTCGGATTCTCTAGCCAAAAACATTCAGTACTTC. It is translated as CASSLSSDSLAKNIQYF. Based on the CDR3 plus reference TRBV28 and TRBJ2-4, the full variable domain is DVKVTQSSRYLVKRTGEKVFLECVQDMDHENMFWYRQDPGLGLRLIYFSYDVKMKEKGDIPEGYSVSREKKERFSLILESASTNQTSMYLCASSLSSDSLAKNIQYFGAGTRLSVL.

This rearrangement joins TRBV20-1 to TRBJ2-7; D is perhaps TRBD2 (6 bases). The V end was cut by 5 bases, the J end by 2 bases, with 10 bases between. The CDR3 extends over 12 amino acids. Germline loops: CDR1 DFQATT, CDR2 SNEGSKA (reference sequence). CDR3 loop: CSAQRRAYEQYF. CDR3 coding DNA: TGCAGTGCTCAAAGGAGGGCCTACGAGCAGTACTTC.

The DNA of the CDR3 is TGTGCCAGCAGAGGGACTAGCGGGAGGGTTGCCGAGCAGTACTTC. Its translation is CASRGTSGRVAEQYF. The J gene is TRBJ2-7, the V gene TRBV27, with 16 bases matching TRBD2. This CDR3 contains 15 residues. Losses at the gene ends were 6 bases for V and 6 bases for J; bases not matched to a gene: 5. Germline CDR1 MNHEY, CDR2 SMNVEV (reference sequence).

The chain links TRBV28 to TRBJ1-2, with D perhaps TRBD1 (5 bases). Germline V gene sequence: CDR1 MDHEN, CDR2 SYDVKM. Deletions cut 8 bases from V and 8 bases from J, with 21 bases between. The CDR3 has 14 residues. In DNA form, the CDR3 reads TGTGCCAGCGCCCTCTTGCTGGGGCTGGGCGGCTACACCTTC. It is translated as CASALLLGLGGYTF.

This clonotype was seen at least ten times. CDR3 in DNA: TGTGCCAGCAGCGCCCGAGGACTAGCTGAGACCCAGTACTTC. It translates to CASSARGLAETQYF. V is TRBV9 and J is TRBJ2-5; TRBD2 matches at 8 bases. The ends lost 3 bases at V and 5 bases at J; junction bases unmatched: 6. The CDR3 has 14 residues. Germline lookup yields CDR1 SGDLS and CDR2 YYNGEE.

This clonotype was observed at least ten times. The V call is TRBV5-1, the J call TRBJ1-1, with TRBD1 as a possible D gene (6 bases). The CDR3 is made up of 15 amino acids. CDR1 is SGHRS, CDR2 YFSETQ, per germline. V shed 4 bases and J shed 1 base, with 14 bases lying between them. The chain's CDR3 is CASSATDRQNTEAFF. In DNA form, the CDR3 reads TGCGCCAGCAGCGCGACGGACAGACAGAACACTGAAGCTTTCTTT.

The J gene is TRBJ2-7, the V gene TRBV20-1; 7 nucleotides align to TRBD1. Germline V gene data show CDR1 as DFQATT and CDR2 as SNEGSKA (reference sequence). This CDR3 has 14 residues. After removal of 6 bases from V and 3 bases from J, the junction contained 11 bases not matched to a gene. CDR3 coding DNA: TGCAGTGCGCCAGGACAGGAAAAGATCTACGAGCAGTACTTC. As protein: CSAPGQEKIYEQYF.

V and J are TRBV19 and TRBJ2-6; D uncertain. V gave up 4 bases and J gave up 1 base, with 11 bases separating them. Germline assignment: CDR1 LNHDA and CDR2 SQIVND (reference sequence). This CDR3 contains 16 residues. The CDR3 coding sequence is TGTGCCAGTAGTAGGGCCATTCTATCTGGGGCCAACGTCCTGACTTTC. Its translation is CASSRAILSGANVLTF. Combining the CDR3 with reference TRBV19 and TRBJ2-6 gives the whole variable domain DGGITQSPKYLFRKEGQNVTLSCEQNLNHDAMYWYRQDPGQGLRLIYYSQIVNDFQKGDIAEGYSVSREKKESFPLTVTSAQKNPTAFYLCASSRAILSGANVLTFGAGSRLTVL.

The CDR3 DNA is TGTGCCACCTCGGGGGAGCAGTACTTC. This gives the protein CATSGEQYF. This chain joins TRBV28 and TRBJ2-7; possibly TRBD2 for D (5 bases). The CDR3 extends over 9 amino acids. V lost 10 bases, J lost 7 bases, and 8 bases lay in between. Germline CDR1 reads MDHEN; CDR2 reads SYDVKM.

The chain is built from TRBV6-1 and TRBJ1-5; maybe TRBD1 (6 bases). The germline V gene has CDR1 MNHNS and CDR2 SASEGT. V lost 2 bases to trimming and J lost 7 bases, with 12 bases between them. The CDR3 covers 14 residues. The CDR3, as DNA: TGTGCCAGCAGTGAACGGGGGCCTGGCCAGCCCCAGCATTTT. This encodes CASSERGPGQPQHF.

The chain is built from TRBV7-8 and TRBJ2-7; TRBD1 might be the D (5 bases). The V gene's germline CDR1 is SGHVS and CDR2 FQNEAQ. CDR3 size: 13 residues. V was cut by 4 bases and J by 0 bases, with 7 bases left in between. CDR3 DNA: TGTGCCAGCAGCTCAGGGTTCTCCTACGAGCAGTACTTC. As protein: CASSSGFSYEQYF.

This clonotype was counted ten times or more. This sequence joins TRBV27 and TRBJ1-2; TRBD1 might be the D (6 bases). Trimming removed 4 bases from V and 3 bases from J, with 18 bases in between. The CDR3 length is 16 residues. From germline, CDR1 is MNHEY and CDR2 SMNVEV (reference sequence). The CDR3 region has the DNA TGTGCCAGCAGTTCAAATGTTGGACAGCAACACTATGGCTACACCTTC. Encoded protein: CASSSNVGQQHYGYTF.